The sequence of this T cell receptor beta chain was determined in a study of regulatory T cells. The PCR used 52 TRBV and 13 TRBJ primers. The method was immunoSEQ multiplex PCR; TCRdb's version includes in-frame clones alone and lacks a portion of them. Of 20,000 to 25,000 clones in the sample, roughly 93% are singletons; the top ten hold roughly 4%. V shed 4 bases and J 5 bases; nucleotides not matched to a gene: 8. Germline V gene sequence: CDR1 MDHEN, CDR2 SYDVKM. The CDR3 covers 16 residues. The sequencing input was CD8+ T cells sorted from blood. The sequence was obtained from a child aged 2 to 10 with CD3G deficiency. The J gene is TRBJ2-7, the V gene TRBV28; 13 positions match TRBD2. The CDR3 DNA reads as TGTGCCAGCAGTTCGAAGGGACTAGCGGGATCTCACGAGCAGTACTTC. This encodes CASSSKGLAGSHEQYF. Complete variable domain (other parts from reference TRBV28 and TRBJ2-7): DVKVTQSSRYLVKRTGEKVFLECVQDMDHENMFWYRQDPGLGLRLIYFSYDVKMKEKGDIPEGYSVSREKKERFSLILESASTNQTSMYLCASSSKGLAGSHEQYFGPGTRLTVT.